This T cell receptor (beta chain) was obtained from a study of blood T cell repertoires in COVID-19 (dated by TCRdb to 2020 to 2022). Some background on the complete study: The collaborator samples originated in the United States, Italy and Spain and spanned the acute and convalescent phases of COVID-19. The prospective study material was composed of cDNA or gDNA derived from T cells, B-cell-depleted T cells, or PBMCs. Deeply sampled blood TCRbeta repertoires from subjects exposed to, actively infected with, or recovered from COVID-19 were included in the dataset. A freely available public database, intended as a resource for researchers studying the immune response to SARS-CoV-2, is where the repertoires were released. The samples were drawn from two sources: the first 160 participants of the ongoing ImmuneRACE study, and about 1,300 subjects contributed by 6 global collaborators. Sample metadata almost always included a de-identified subject ID, COVID-19 status, age in years and sex. HLA class I and class II types, where available, came from metadata supplied by the sample provider rather than from assay-based typing.

TCRbeta CDR3 regions were amplified from genomic DNA using the immunoSEQ Assay, a bias-controlled multiplex PCR. The authors' analysis ran thus. The number of nucleated cells in each sample was estimated by amplification of reference gene primers within the assay. To quantify the absolute abundance of each unique TCRbeta CDR3 rearrangement, sequence reads were collapsed and filtered. For each sample, productive Simpson clonality was calculated by taking the square root of Simpson's diversity index across productive rearrangements. What TCRdb holds here is the immuneACCESS table cut down to in-frame rearrangements. Part of the clones is not present; checked against another copy, under half of the missing clones reflect an unresolved V gene, and the others are unexplained. D and trimming come from the DNA, and the V and J calls and clone size come from that table. The table for this sample lists around 81,000 clones; 65% to 90% of them were counted only once. Around 43% of the sample lies in the top ten.

For CDR1 and CDR2, the germline V gene lists SGHRS and YFSETQ. V loses 2 bases of germline sequence and J loses 0 bases, and the interval between the two ends is 14 bases. Counted from cysteine to phenylalanine, this CDR3 has 16 amino acids. The read is trimmed to its CDR3 DNA, 48 bases read in frame from base 1. Whole blood was collected in K2EDTA tubes by collaborating institutions according to the institutions' own protocols. For TCRbeta analysis, collaborator samples were shipped as frozen whole blood, as isolated PBMCs, or as DNA extracted from either sample type. The full study reports these points: Clinical and demographic metadata were provided uncurated, with the amount varying by source and participant.

A remark on this clone: The antigen it recognizes is unknown. Per-base quality was not reported, and no clone a single base away is much larger than it.

The sequence was collected from an elderly man with acute or convalescent COVID-19. Material for sequencing was peripheral blood. Recombination linked TRBV5-1 to TRBJ1-1; TRBD1 is perhaps the D gene, given 5 matching bases. For the CDR3, the sequence is CASSFSAGTLNTEAFF. The nucleotides are TGCGCCAGCAGCTTCTCCGCAGGGACTTTGAACACTGAAGCTTTCTTT. The CDR3 plus the reference TRBV5-1 and TRBJ1-1 genes for the other parts give the full variable domain: KAGVTQTPRYLIKTRGQQVTLSCSPISGHRSVSWYQQTPGQGLQFLFEYFSETQRNKGNFPGRFSGRQFSNSRSEMNVSTLELGDSALYLCASSFSAGTLNTEAFFGQGTRLTVV.